These T cell receptor beta chains were read from a single sample in a study of T cells in Graves' hyperthyroidism and ophthalmopathy. Each CDR3 protein is one row after TCRdb ran MiXCR on the multiplex PCR reads. Counted here are 350,000 to 450,000 distinct CDR3 sequences, approximately 14% occurring once; the ten biggest clones make up approximately 10%. The sequencing input was blood. These receptors all stem from a woman aged 55-70 years with Graves' hyperthyroidism. Both conserved end residues are part of each CDR3. The order of the fields is J gene, D gene, V gene, clone size, CDR3 DNA, CDR3 protein. D genes are given only for firm matches. Not every row has a clone size; where given, it reads once, few, many or a size class.

TRBJ2-7 | . | TRBV18 | few | TGTGCCAGCTCACCGACCACTGGGGAGCAGTACTTC | CASSPTTGEQYF
TRBJ1-3 | . | TRBV3-1 | . | TGTGCCAGCAGCCAAGCAGGAGGGGAGGGAGACACCATATATTTT | CASSQAGGEGDTIYF
TRBJ1-4 | TRBD1 | TRBV18 | few | TGTGCCAGCTCACGTACAGGGGGCCAAGGATATGAAAAACTGTTTTTT | CASSRTGGQGYEKLFF
TRBJ2-5 | TRBD2 | TRBV5-1 | many | TGCGCCAGCAGCCCGAAGAAGGGACTAGCGGGTGGAAAAGAGACCCAGTACTTC | CASSPKKGLAGGKETQYF
TRBJ1-1 | . | TRBV5-1 | many | TGCGCCAGCGTAGGGGCGCGATGGGTCACTGAAGCTTTCTTT | CASVGARWVTEAFF
TRBJ2-7 | . | TRBV3-1 | . | TGTGCCAGCAGCCAACGAACCACTTCCGAGCAGTACTTC | CASSQRTTSEQYF
TRBJ2-1 | TRBD2 | TRBV5-5 | many | TGTGCCAGCAGCGCTAGCGGTACTTACAATGAGCAGTTCTTC | CASSASGTYNEQFF
TRBJ1-5 | TRBD1 | TRBV19 | many | TGTGCCAGTAGGGCAGGGGGGACTTATAGCAATCAGCCCCAGCATTTT | CASRAGGTYSNQPQHF
TRBJ1-2 | . | TRBV6-5 | many | TGTGCCAGCAGTTACTCGTCCAGGGATGGCTACACCTTC | CASSYSSRDGYTF
TRBJ2-3 | . | TRBV5-5 | few | TGTGCCAGCAGCGCCTCCGTAGCGGTTAGCACAGATACGCAGTATTTT | CASSASVAVSTDTQYF
TRBJ2-7 | TRBD2 | TRBV3-1 | many | TGTGCCAGCAGCCAAGTCCGGGACTACCATTACGAGCAGTACTTC | CASSQVRDYHYEQYF
TRBJ2-3 | TRBD2 | TRBV10-1 | . | TGCGCCAGCAGTAGGAGCGGGAGCCCCGCGTGGGATACGCAGTATTTT | CASSRSGSPAWDTQYF
TRBJ1-3 | TRBD1 | TRBV10-2 | few | TGCGCCAGCAGGGACAGGAATCTTGTGAACACCATATATTTT | CASRDRNLVNTIYF
TRBJ2-3 | TRBD2 | TRBV7-6 | many | TGTGCCAGCAGCTTGAGCGGGGTTAGCACAGGTACGCAGTATTTT | CASSLSGVSTGTQYF
TRBJ2-3 | TRBD2 | TRBV11-3 | many | TGTGCCAGCAGCGAACGGGACTACACAGATACGCAGTATTTT | CASSERDYTDTQYF
TRBJ2-1 | TRBD1 | TRBV4-1 | . | TGCGCCAGCAGCCACCTGGGACAGGGGAGGATAAATGAGCAGTTCTTC | CASSHLGQGRINEQFF
TRBJ2-7 | . | TRBV20-1 | few | TGCAGTGCTAGTCACGGGAATGGGTACGAGCAGTACTTC | CSASHGNGYEQYF
TRBJ1-1 | TRBD1 | TRBV7-9 | few | TGTGCCAGCAGCTTAGGGGTTTCTAGGGACAGATCCCTGAACACTGAAGCTTTCTTT | CASSLGVSRDRSLNTEAFF
TRBJ2-5 | TRBD2 | TRBV11-2 | many | TGTGCCAGCAGCTTAGTCCTAGCGGGAGGGCCAAGGCAAGAGACCCAGTACTTC | CASSLVLAGGPRQETQYF
TRBJ2-3 | . | TRBV5-1 | . | TGCGCCAGCAGCTTGTTGCTCACAGATACGCAGTATTTT | CASSLLLTDTQYF
TRBJ1-4 | TRBD1 | TRBV27 | many | TGTGCCAGCAGTCAAGGACAGGGAGGGAGCGAAAAACTGTTTTTT | CASSQGQGGSEKLFF
TRBJ2-5 | . | TRBV20-1 | . | TGCAGTGCCTCGGACAGACTCCTTCAAGAGACCCAGTACTTC | CSASDRLLQETQYF
TRBJ2-2 | TRBD2 | TRBV25-1 | . | TGTGCCAGCAGTGCCAGCCTTGGGACTAGCGGGAGTGGAGCCACCGGGGAGCTGTTTTTT | CASSASLGTSGSGATGELFF
TRBJ2-2 | . | TRBV28 | many | TGTGCCAGCAGTTCTTACAGGACAAACACCGGGGAGCTGTTTTTT | CASSSYRTNTGELFF
TRBJ2-3 | TRBD1 | TRBV15 | . | TGTGCCACCAGCAGGGCGCCGACAGGGACGACACTTATTAGCACAGATACGCAGTATTTT | CATSRAPTGTTLISTDTQYF
TRBJ2-3 | . | TRBV24-1 | many | TGTGCCACCAGTGATTTTGCTGGCGCGGATACGCAGTATTTT | CATSDFAGADTQYF
TRBJ2-2 | TRBD2 | TRBV11-3 | few | TGTGCCAGCAGCTTAGACCAAGGCGGTAGCGGGAGGCCCACCGGGGAGCTGTTTTTT | CASSLDQGGSGRPTGELFF
TRBJ1-2 | TRBD1 | TRBV5-5 | many | TGTGCCAGCAGCAGGACAGGGGGCTGGTATGGCTACACCTTC | CASSRTGGWYGYTF
TRBJ1-1 | TRBD1 | TRBV7-8 | . | TGTGCCAGCAGTGCTCTTAGGGGAGGGGGCCGGACTGAAGCTTTCTTT | CASSALRGGGRTEAFF
TRBJ2-1 | TRBD2 | TRBV19 | few | TGTGCCAGTAGTCCCACCTCGACTAGCGGGCACAATGAGCAGTTCTTC | CASSPTSTSGHNEQFF
TRBJ2-1 | . | TRBV29-1 | . | TGCAGCGTTGGAGTAGATAGCTCCTACAATGAGCAGTTCTTC | CSVGVDSSYNEQFF
TRBJ2-7 | . | TRBV4-1 | . | TGCGCCAGCAGCCAAGTGGCAGGGCCCTCCTACGAGCAGTACTTC | CASSQVAGPSYEQYF
TRBJ2-7 | . | TRBV5-1 | . | TGCGCCAGCAGCTTGGGGGGACAAGGGAGGCGTGCCTACGAGCAGTACTTC | CASSLGGQGRRAYEQYF
TRBJ1-1 | . | TRBV18 | many | TGTGCCAGCTCACTCCACAGGGTGAACACTGAAGCTTTCTTT | CASSLHRVNTEAFF
TRBJ1-2 | TRBD1 | TRBV10-3 | . | TGTGCCATCAGTGAGCCGGACAGGGAAGATGGCTACACCTTC | CAISEPDREDGYTF
TRBJ1-1 | . | TRBV20-1 | few | TGCAGTGCTGCCCTTTCCTCACCAAGCGGGTTAGCTTTCTTT | CSAALSSPSGLAFF
TRBJ1-2 | . | TRBV7-2 | many | TGTGCCAGCAGCTCTGAGTCGACCATTAACTATGGCTACACCTTC | CASSSESTINYGYTF
TRBJ2-7 | . | TRBV5-8 | few | TGTGCCAGCAGCTTGCAGGGGCCATACGAGCAGTACTTC | CASSLQGPYEQYF
TRBJ2-3 | . | TRBV20-1 | . | TGCAGTGCCCAAGACGTTTATGCAGATACGCAGTATTTT | CSAQDVYADTQYF
TRBJ2-7 | TRBD2 | TRBV2 | many | TGTGCCAGCAGCGACTGGACTAGTTCCTACGAGCAGTACTTC | CASSDWTSSYEQYF
TRBJ1-1 | TRBD1 | TRBV7-9 | few | TGTGCCAGCAGCGCCCGGGACAGCTACTCGAACACTGAAGCTTTCTTT | CASSARDSYSNTEAFF